The present TCR beta chain was sequenced within a study of blood T cell repertoires in COVID-19. With 4 bases removed from V and 10 bases from J, the gap between germline ends came to 20 bases. The CDR3 loop spans 15 amino acids. Per germline, CDR1 SGHTA and CDR2 FQGNSA. Some clones are missing from TCRdb's copy, which holds only in-frame ones; the method was immunoSEQ multiplex PCR. The table has 200,000 to 250,000 clones, roughly nine tenths seen once; the top ten hold about 2.2%. The chain links TRBV7-2 to TRBJ2-1; D not certain. The receptor's source is a woman in her fifties or sixties with acute or convalescent COVID-19. The sample was peripheral blood. The CDR3 sequence: CASSSNAVSITEQFF. DNA of the CDR3: TGTGCCAGCAGCTCCAACGCCGTATCGATAACAGAGCAGTTCTTC.